One sample yielded the 17 T cell receptor beta chains listed below, sequenced in a study of blood T cell repertoires in COVID-19. The assay was immunoSEQ multiplex PCR, and TCRdb's table has in-frame clones only and misses some. The repertoire holds about 250,000 clones, approximately 83% seen once, with around 25% in the top ten. Source material: peripheral blood. The receptors shown here come from a middle-aged man with acute or convalescent COVID-19.

This chain links TRBV19 with TRBJ1-1; D uncertain. This CDR3 has 13 residues. Germline-derived CDR1 and CDR2 are LNHDA and SQIVND (reference sequence). V was trimmed by 4 bases and J by 4 bases, leaving 10 bases between them. In nucleotides, the CDR3 is TGTGCCAGTAGTACTGAAGCGGTCACTGAAGCTTTCTTT. This gives the protein CASSTEAVTEAFF.

The V and J genes are TRBV11-3 and TRBJ2-5; TRBD2 agrees at 8 bases. Germline V lookup: CDR1 SGHNT, CDR2 YENEEA. The V and J ends lost 5 bases and 13 bases, in that order; junction bases with no gene match: 18. The CDR3 is 15 amino acids. The CDR3 DNA reads as TGTGCCAGCAGCCCACGCTCCACTAGCGGAGCATCTCTGTACTTC. Translation gives CASSPRSTSGASLYF. Combining the CDR3 with reference TRBV11-3 and TRBJ2-5 gives the whole variable domain EAGVVQSPRYKIIEKKQPVAFWCNPISGHNTLYWYLQNLGQGPELLIRYENEEAVDDSQLPKDRFSAERLKGVDSTLKIQPAELGDSAVYLCASSPRSTSGASLYFGPGTRLLVL.

The rearrangement links TRBV7-6 to TRBJ2-5; the match to TRBD2 covers 8 bases. CDR1 SGHVS and CDR2 FNYEAQ come from the germline V gene. V lost 3 bases, J lost 4 bases, and 10 bases stayed unmatched. CDR3 length equals 16 residues. The DNA for the CDR3 is TGTGCCAGCAGCTTCACGTATAGCGGGACCGGAGAGACCCAGTACTTC. Residues: CASSFTYSGTGETQYF.

This clone appeared many times. The genes are TRBV29-1 and TRBJ1-1; D is possibly TRBD1 (6 bases). The germline V and J ends were trimmed by 6 bases and 0 bases, with 11 bases remaining between them. Per germline, CDR1 SQVTM and CDR2 ANQGSEA. This CDR3 comprises 13 residues. For the CDR3, the DNA is TGCAGCGTGGGGGGGCACATGAACACTGAAGCTTTCTTT. Protein: CSVGGHMNTEAFF.

The chain couples TRBV19 to TRBJ1-1; weak D call: TRBD1 (6 bases). V was shortened by 6 bases and J by 3 bases, with 14 bases between the two germline ends. CDR3 length: 14 amino acids. Germline CDR1 reads LNHDA; CDR2 reads SQIVND (reference sequence). The CDR3 protein is CASSLGQFYTEAFF. CDR3 DNA sequence: TGTGCCAGTAGCCTAGGACAGTTTTACACTGAAGCTTTCTTT.

The chain recombines TRBV11-2 with TRBJ2-7; 10 bases are shared with TRBD1. Germline CDR1 reads SGHAT; CDR2 reads FQNNGV. The CDR3 is made up of 14 amino acids. The ends lost 4 bases at V and 3 bases at J; junction bases unmatched: 3. The CDR3 DNA reads TGTGCCAGCAGCTACCGGGACAGGGGCTACGAGCAGTACTTC. Its translation is CASSYRDRGYEQYF. Drawing the rest from reference TRBV11-2 and TRBJ2-7, the complete variable domain is EAGVAQSPRYKIIEKRQSVAFWCNPISGHATLYWYQQILGQGPKLLIQFQNNGVVDDSQLPKDRFSAERLKGVDSTLKIQPAKLEDSAVYLCASSYRDRGYEQYFGPGTRLTVT.

V is TRBV2 and J is TRBJ2-7; D may be TRBD2 (6 bases). Per germline, CDR1 SNHLY and CDR2 FYNNEI. The CDR3 is 15 amino acids. V gave up 3 bases and J gave up 5 bases, with 17 bases separating them. As DNA, the CDR3 is TGTGCCAGCAGTGACTCGGGACTCCAAGGCGACGAGCAGTACTTC. Encoded protein: CASSDSGLQGDEQYF.

The chain employs TRBV5-4 and TRBJ2-1; 9 bases align to TRBD1. This CDR3 is built from 16 residues. Germline assignment: CDR1 SGHNT and CDR2 YYREEE (reference sequence). V lost 0 bases, J lost 3 bases, and 4 bases stayed unmatched. CDR3 in amino acids: CASSLGTGVRYNEQFF. CDR3 DNA sequence: TGTGCCAGCAGCTTGGGGACAGGGGTTCGCTACAATGAGCAGTTCTTC.

The chain has TRBV5-6 and TRBJ2-7; TRBD2 aligns across 14 bases. V was pared by 4 bases and J by 3 bases, with 6 bases of the junction left unmatched. Germline loops: CDR1 SGHDT, CDR2 YYEEEE. CDR3 size: 16 residues. For the CDR3, the DNA is TGTGCCAGCAGCCGTCCCGGGACTAGCGGGGGCTACGAGCAGTACTTC. Translating it yields CASSRPGTSGGYEQYF.

The chain has TRBV19 and TRBJ2-1, with TRBD2 identical over 9 bases. CDR3 length: 16 amino acids. Germline V gene sequence: CDR1 LNHDA, CDR2 SQIVND (reference sequence). The V gene end was trimmed by 3 bases and the J gene end by 3 bases; junction bases not matched to a gene: 6. CDR3 nucleotide sequence: TGTGCCAGTAGTATTGGGTTTAGCGGGAGCTACAATGAGCAGTTCTTC. Its translation: CASSIGFSGSYNEQFF.

CDR3 sequence (DNA): TGTGCCAGCAGCACCATAGCGGGAGGGTTCGACGAGCAGTACTTC. Translation: CASSTIAGGFDEQYF. This sequence joins TRBV7-3 and TRBJ2-7, with 11 bases that match TRBD2. This CDR3 spans 15 amino acids. V dropped 5 bases and J dropped 5; count of bases not matched to a gene: 8. CDR1 SGHTA and CDR2 FQGTGA come from the germline V gene.

CDR3 loop: CASSTTGRGGGYTF. The CDR3 DNA sequence: TGTGCCAGCAGTACCACGGGCAGGGGAGGGGGCTACACCTTC. This sequence joins TRBV27 and TRBJ1-2; perhaps TRBD1 as D (6 bases). Trimming stripped 5 bases from V and 8 bases from J, with 18 bases between. The CDR3 consists of 14 residues. Looked up from germline, CDR1 is MNHEY and CDR2 is SMNVEV (reference sequence).

J is TRBJ2-5 and V is TRBV18, with D unclear. V was clipped by 1 base and J by 2 bases, with 8 bases between them. Germline V gene lookup returns CDR1 KGHSH and CDR2 LQKENI. CDR3 size: 14 residues. The CDR3 loop is CASSPLEQQETQYF. CDR3 bases: TGTGCCAGCTCACCACTGGAACAGCAAGAGACCCAGTACTTC.

This sequence joins TRBV11-1 and TRBJ2-7; 7 bases map to TRBD1. Germline CDR1 reads SGHAT; CDR2 reads FQDESV (reference sequence). The CDR3 is 14 amino acids. The trim removed 5 bases at V and 2 bases at J, leaving 6 bases unmatched. The CDR3: CASSVRTGPYEQYF. CDR3 DNA sequence: TGTGCCAGCAGCGTAAGGACAGGCCCCTACGAGCAGTACTTC.

The rearrangement links TRBV30 to TRBJ2-3; TRBD2 might be the D (6 bases). V gave up 0 bases and J gave up 0 bases, with 16 bases separating them. This CDR3 is 17 amino acids long. CDR1 and CDR2 (germline): GTSNPN, SVGIG (reference sequence). The CDR3: CAWSVPAGLASTDTQYF. CDR3 nucleotides: TGTGCCTGGAGTGTTCCGGCGGGTCTAGCGAGCACAGATACGCAGTATTTT.

V and J are TRBV6-6 and TRBJ1-2; TRBD1 matches 7 bases. This CDR3 is 14 amino acids long. J was trimmed by 3 bases and V by 5 bases; bases with no gene match: 6. Germline CDR1 and CDR2: MNHNY and SVGAGI (reference sequence). CDR3 coding DNA: TGTGCCAGCAGTCTCCTAGACAGGGACTATGGCTACACCTTC. Its translation: CASSLLDRDYGYTF.

The V and J genes are TRBV19 and TRBJ1-5; 11 bases are shared with TRBD1. The CDR3 totals 14 residues. The V gene end was trimmed by 8 bases and the J gene end by 11 bases; junction bases not matched to a gene: 11. Germline V gene sequence: CDR1 LNHDA, CDR2 SQIVND (reference sequence). The chain's CDR3 is CASVGTGGLRAQHF. The CDR3 DNA reads as TGTGCCAGTGTAGGGACAGGGGGTCTTCGGGCCCAGCATTTT.